A single sample gave rise to the 12 T cell receptor beta chains below, sequenced in a study of regulatory T cells in long-lasting Graves disease. Arm-PCR of CDR3 regions with iRepertoire HTBI primers generated TCR beta libraries. TCRdb re-derived calls from the multiplex PCR reads in MiXCR, one entry per CDR3 protein. The table has roughly 430,000 distinct CDR3 sequences, approximately 22% seen once; the top ten hold roughly an eighth. This sample's time point: persistent/refractory GD, antithyroid drugs over 5 years with positive TRAb. PBMC-derived RNA was used for the TCR library. The sequencing here drew on peripheral blood mononuclear cells (PBMCs), taken when the disease was refractory, from a patient treated with antithyroid drugs. These receptors were collected from a female donor with Graves disease.

This clonotype was picked up a small number of times. The rearrangement joins TRBV15 to TRBJ2-7; 7 bases agree with TRBD2. Germline CDR1 is LNHNV and CDR2 is YYDKDF (reference sequence). This CDR3 has 14 residues. Losses at the gene ends were 3 bases for V and 4 bases for J; bases not matched to a gene: 6. CDR3 nucleotide sequence: TGTGCCACCAGCAGGGCTAGCGGATTATACGAGCAGTACTTC. Translating gives CATSRASGLYEQYF.

This clonotype was counted ten times or more. This sequence joins TRBV7-2 and TRBJ2-5, with 11 nucleotides matching TRBD2. V trimming: 5 bases; J trimming: 5 bases; junction bases outside the gene matches: 4. Germline-derived CDR1 and CDR2 are SGHTA and FQGNSA. The CDR3 contains 14 residues. The CDR3 spells CASSQLAGVETQYF. DNA for the CDR3: TGTGCCAGCAGCCAACTAGCGGGAGTGGAGACCCAGTACTTC.

Turning to this clonotype: Given a much more abundant clone one base away, this may be a read error. This chain links TRBV9 with TRBJ2-2; D uncertain. The germline gives CDR1 SGDLS, CDR2 YYNGEE. V lost 1 base and J 7 bases, leaving 5 bases between the germline ends. The CDR3 is made up of 12 amino acids. The CDR3 sequence: CASSVRDGELFF. In nucleotides, the CDR3 is TGTGCCAGCAGCGTAAGGGACGGGGAGCTGTTTTTT.

The table lists this clonotype with many counts. The V and J genes are TRBV28 and TRBJ2-2; D not certain. Germline assignment: CDR1 MDHEN and CDR2 SYDVKM. The CDR3 sequence is 14 residues long. The V end lost 5 bases, the J end lost 3 bases, and 10 bases lay between the germline ends. The CDR3 reads CASSPSQDTGELFF. The CDR3 bases are TGTGCCAGCAGTCCCTCCCAGGACACCGGGGAGCTGTTTTTT.

This sequence joins TRBV7-2 and TRBJ2-6; the match to TRBD1 covers 8 bases. The germline CDR1 and CDR2 sequences are SGHTA and FQGNSA. V lost 5 bases, J lost 2 bases, and 11 bases stayed unmatched. The CDR3 contains 18 residues. CDR3 sequence reads: CASSPWTGFPAGANVLTF. The CDR3 DNA reads TGTGCCAGCAGCCCGTGGACAGGGTTCCCAGCTGGGGCCAACGTCCTGACTTTC.

This clonotype appeared many times. The chain joins TRBV24-1 to TRBJ2-1, with 15 bases identical to TRBD2. CDR3 length: 16 amino acids. Germline CDR1 KGHDR, CDR2 SFDVKD. The V segment lost 10 bases and the J segment 1 base; nucleotides outside the gene matches: 4. CDR3 coding DNA: TGTGCCACTGGGACTAGCGGGAGGTCATCCTACAATGAGCAGTTCTTC. Translation: CATGTSGRSSYNEQFF.

The genes are TRBV24-1 and TRBJ2-3; D is possibly TRBD2 (5 bases). The ends were cut back, 3 bases at V and 3 bases at J, with 9 bases in the middle. CDR1 and CDR2 (germline): KGHDR, SFDVKD. The CDR3 spans 14 residues. Here the CDR3 DNA reads TGTGCCACCAGTGATGCGGACTCAACAGATACGCAGTATTTT. Protein: CATSDADSTDTQYF.

This chain connects TRBV9 to TRBJ2-1; TRBD2 agrees at 12 bases. In germline, CDR1 is SGDLS, CDR2 YYNGEE. V lost 0 bases to trimming and J lost 9 bases; unmatched junction nucleotides: 10. The CDR3 extends over 17 amino acids. CDR3 loop: CASSVAQLAGGPGEQFF. The DNA of the CDR3 is TGTGCCAGCAGCGTAGCCCAGCTAGCGGGAGGGCCAGGTGAGCAGTTCTTC.

In its sample, this clonotype was seen a few times. The chain combines TRBV30 with TRBJ2-7; TRBD2 agrees at 12 bases. The germline V gene has CDR1 GTSNPN and CDR2 SVGIG (reference sequence). The CDR3 is 15 amino acids. J gave up 7 bases and V 7 bases, and 14 bases lay outside the gene matches. The CDR3, as DNA: TGTGCCTCCTCCCGCTCTAGCGGGAGGGCCGGTGAGCAGTACTTC. Its protein product is CASSRSSGRAGEQYF.

This clonotype came up a few times. The chain links TRBV20-1 to TRBJ1-2; D ambiguous. Per the germline V gene, CDR1 is DFQATT and CDR2 is SNEGSKA (reference sequence). The CDR3 sequence is 13 residues long. The V gene lost 2 bases and the J gene lost 2 bases, with 9 bases spanning the gap. CDR3 residues: CSARLGTNYGYTF. The CDR3 coding sequence is TGCAGTGCTAGACTGGGAACCAACTATGGCTACACCTTC.

There are many counts of this clonotype. V is TRBV7-2 and J is TRBJ2-7; the match to TRBD2 covers 8 bases. This CDR3 is 16 amino acids long. Germline V CDR1 and CDR2: SGHTA, FQGNSA. V shed 1 base and J 7 bases; nucleotides not matched to a gene: 12. CDR3 sequence: CASSLGPPGGPEEQYF. For the CDR3, the DNA is TGTGCCAGCAGCTTAGGCCCCCCGGGAGGGCCGGAGGAGCAGTACTTC.

The chain carries TRBV25-1 and TRBJ1-2; no clear D. Trimming removed 2 bases at V and 8 bases at J, with 6 bases between. Germline CDR1 and CDR2: MGHDK and SYGVNS. The CDR3 spans 11 residues. CDR3 DNA: TGTGCCAGCAGTGAAAGTACGGGCTACACCTTC. This gives the protein CASSESTGYTF.